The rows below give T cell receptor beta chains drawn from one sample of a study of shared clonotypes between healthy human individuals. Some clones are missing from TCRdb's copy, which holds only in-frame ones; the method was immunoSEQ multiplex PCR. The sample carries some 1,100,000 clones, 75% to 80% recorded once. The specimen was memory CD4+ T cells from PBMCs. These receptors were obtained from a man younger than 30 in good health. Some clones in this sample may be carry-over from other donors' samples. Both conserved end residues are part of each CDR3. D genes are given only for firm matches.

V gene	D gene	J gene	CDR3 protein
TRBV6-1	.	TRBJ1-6	CAGGRSSYNSPLHF
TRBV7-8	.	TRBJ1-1	CASSLMGRSRVAEAFF
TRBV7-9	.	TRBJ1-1	CASSPGLNTEAFF
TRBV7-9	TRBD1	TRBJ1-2	CASSSDRAWGYTF
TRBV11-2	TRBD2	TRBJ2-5	CASSTGLGGLVETQYF
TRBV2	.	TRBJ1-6	CASSEGVGANSPLHF
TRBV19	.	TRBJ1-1	CASSSTSVNTEAFF
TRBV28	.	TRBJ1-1	CASINPVGGATEAFF
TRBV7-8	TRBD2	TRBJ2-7	CASSSPAGGGYEQYF
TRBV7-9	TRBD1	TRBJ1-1	CASSAQTGISEAFF
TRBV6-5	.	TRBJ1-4	CASSYTNNEKLFF
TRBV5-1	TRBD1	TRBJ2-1	CASSLVHRGIGDPSYNEQFF
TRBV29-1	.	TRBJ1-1	CSVEDSGDTEAFF
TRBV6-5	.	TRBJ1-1	CASSRLPLNTEAFF
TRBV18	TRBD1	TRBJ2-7	CASSPHRDSTYEQYF
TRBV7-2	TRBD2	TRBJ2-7	CASSSSGSGYEQYF
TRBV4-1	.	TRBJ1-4	CASSQGAGRKEKLFF